Below, one TCR beta chain is given with its context. The CDR3 is 14 residues long. Per the germline V gene, CDR1 is SEHNR and CDR2 is FQNEAQ (reference sequence). V gave up 5 bases and J gave up 0 bases, with 10 bases separating them. In the authors' workflow: Amplification from reference gene primers served as the basis for estimated nucleated cell counts. The repertoire was sequenced with immunoSEQ multiplex PCR; TCRdb's copy has only in-frame clones and lacks some. V and J calls and clone size follow that table, whereas D and trimming were derived from the DNA. The profile covers approximately 70,000 clones, with around 88% appearing a single time and roughly 6.7% taken by the ten largest. This sample is drawn from a study of blood T cell repertoires in COVID-19. Study in general: Specimens from acute and convalescent COVID-19 originated in the United States, Italy and Spain.

The sample was peripheral blood. The clonotype originates from a woman in her 70s with acute or convalescent COVID-19. This chain links TRBV7-9 with TRBJ1-1; D is unclear. The CDR3 loop reads CASSGYYMNTEAFF. The CDR3, as DNA: TGTGCCAGCAGCGGTTATTACATGAACACTGAAGCTTTCTTT.